Detailed here is one TCR beta chain. Germline V gives CDR1 SGHVS, CDR2 FNYEAQ. V trimming: 5 bases; J trimming: 0 bases; junction bases outside the gene matches: 12. The CDR3 is 18 residues long. The data derive from a study of blood T cell repertoires in COVID-19. Study summary: The United States, Italy and Spain provided the acute and convalescent COVID-19 samples.

In the original workflow: Amplification of reference gene primers provided the estimated nucleated cell counts. Assay used: immunoSEQ multiplex PCR; TCRdb lists only in-frame clones, some missing. Clone size and V and J calls were adopted from that table, with D and trimming inferred from the DNA. The sample includes around 100,000 clones, 85% to 90% of them seen just once. The sequencing input was peripheral blood. This chain uses TRBV7-6 with TRBJ1-3; 8 positions match TRBD1. The TCR comes from a woman of 80 years or more with acute or convalescent COVID-19. The CDR3 is CASSPGSGGSFSGNTIYF. DNA of the CDR3: TGTGCCAGCAGCCCTGGTTCAGGGGGCTCATTCTCTGGAAACACCATATATTTT.